This T cell receptor (beta chain) was sequenced for a study of vaccination effects on CD4 cells after COVID-19. Background on the study: A median of 72 days separated the second dose and sampling.

Produced via immunoSEQ multiplex PCR; TCRdb's table is partial and in-frame only. Here the sample spans about 28,000 clones, 73% being singletons. ViraFEST assay sequencing came after antigen-specific CD4+ T cells were expanded with viral peptide pools. Isolation of CD4+ T cells took place after about ten days of culture. Everyone in the study got two shots of either the BNT162b2 or mRNA-1273 vaccine. Negative nucleocapsid antibody tests before and after vaccination confirmed no previous SARS-CoV-2 infection. Each culture had half its medium swapped for IL-2 medium on days 3 and 7. Trimming took 4 bases from V and 6 from J; bases not matched to a gene: 2. This CDR3 has 14 amino acids. Germline assignment: CDR1 SEHNR and CDR2 FQNEAQ (reference sequence). With respect to this clone: Its target is not known.

The sample in question was CD4+ T cells from PBMCs cultured with HCoV-NL63 spike peptides, obtained after COVID-19 vaccination. This receptor was identified in a human donor who received a COVID-19 vaccine. This sequence joins TRBV7-9 and TRBJ2-1, with 11 positions matching TRBD1. The CDR3 sequence is CASSSGTGGNEQFF. The DNA for the CDR3 is TGTGCCAGCAGCTCCGGGACAGGGGGCAATGAGCAGTTCTTC.